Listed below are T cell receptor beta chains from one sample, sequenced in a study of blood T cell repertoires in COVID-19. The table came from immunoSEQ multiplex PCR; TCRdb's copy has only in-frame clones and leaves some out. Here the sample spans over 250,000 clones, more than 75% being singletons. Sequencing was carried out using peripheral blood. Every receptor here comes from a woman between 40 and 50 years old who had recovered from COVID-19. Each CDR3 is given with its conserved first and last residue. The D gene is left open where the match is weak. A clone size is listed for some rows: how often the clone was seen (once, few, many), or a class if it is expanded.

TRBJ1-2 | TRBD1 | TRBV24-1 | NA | TGTGCCACCAAAGGGACAGGGGGCGCCGAGTCTACCGGCTACACCTTC | CATKGTGGAESTGYTF
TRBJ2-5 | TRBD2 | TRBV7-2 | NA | TGTGCCAGCAGCCCTCCGGGACTAGCGGGAGTGAGGCAGTACTTC | CASSPPGLAGVRQYF
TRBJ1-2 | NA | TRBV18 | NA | TGTGCCAGCTCACCTTCACCAGGGGAAGGCTACACCTTC | CASSPSPGEGYTF
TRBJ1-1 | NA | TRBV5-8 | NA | TGTGCCAGCAGCTTGGGACAGCTCTCGAACACTGAAGCTTTCTTT | CASSLGQLSNTEAFF
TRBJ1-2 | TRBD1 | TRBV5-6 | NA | TGTGCCAGCACCCGACAGGGGCCCGTTGGCTACACCTTC | CASTRQGPVGYTF
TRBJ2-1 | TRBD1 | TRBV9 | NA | TGTGCCAGCAGCCTAAGGACAGGGGGAAGTTACAATGAGCAGTTCTTC | CASSLRTGGSYNEQFF
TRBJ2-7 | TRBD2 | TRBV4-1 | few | TGCGCCAGCAGCCGGGGACTACCGGACGGGGAGCAGTACTTC | CASSRGLPDGEQYF
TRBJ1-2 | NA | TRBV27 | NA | TGTGCCAGCAGTTTAGGCAGGTTTAACTATGGCTACACCTTC | CASSLGRFNYGYTF
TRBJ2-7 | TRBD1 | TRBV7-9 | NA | TGTGCCAGCAGCTTAGTGGGGACAGGGACCCACGAGCAGTACTTC | CASSLVGTGTHEQYF
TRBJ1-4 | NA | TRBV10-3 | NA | TGTGCCATCAGGGGGGCCCGGGACGGACAGAATGAAAAACTGTTTTTT | CAIRGARDGQNEKLFF
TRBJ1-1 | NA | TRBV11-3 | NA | TGTGCCAGCAGCTCCCCACCCGCCGGGAACACTGAAGCTTTCTTT | CASSSPPAGNTEAFF
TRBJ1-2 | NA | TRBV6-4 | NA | TGTGCCAGCAGTGACTCGGGGGGTTGGGGCTACACCTTC | CASSDSGGWGYTF
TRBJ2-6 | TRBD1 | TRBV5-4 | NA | TGTGCCAGCAATCCCCAGGGGGCCTCCTCTGGGGCCAACGTCCTGACTTTC | CASNPQGASSGANVLTF
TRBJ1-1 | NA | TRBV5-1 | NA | TGCGCCAGCACGCGCGGAACAGGGATGGGCACTGAAGCTTTCTTT | CASTRGTGMGTEAFF
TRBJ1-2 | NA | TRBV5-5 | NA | TGTGCCAGCAGCTTGAACGGGGACTATGGCTACACCTTC | CASSLNGDYGYTF
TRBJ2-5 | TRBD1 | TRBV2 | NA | TGTGCCAGCCCCCTCGGGGACAGCCAAGAGACCCAGTACTTC | CASPLGDSQETQYF
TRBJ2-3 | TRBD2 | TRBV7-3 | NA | TGTGCCAGCAGCTCGAGCGGGAATGGGGCAGATACGCAGTATTTT | CASSSSGNGADTQYF
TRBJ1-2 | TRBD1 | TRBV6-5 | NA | TGTGCCAGCAGGGGGGACAGGGATTATGGCTACACCTTC | CASRGDRDYGYTF
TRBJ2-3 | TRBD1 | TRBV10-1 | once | TGCGCCAGCAGTGAGTCGAAGGGGGCGACAGTTAGCACAGATACGCAGTATTTT | CASSESKGATVSTDTQYF
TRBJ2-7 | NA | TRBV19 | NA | TGTGCCAGTAGTATAGGGACAGTTCACTACGAGCAGTACTTC | CASSIGTVHYEQYF
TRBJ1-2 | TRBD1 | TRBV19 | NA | TGTGCCAGTAGGACACCGGGACAGGGCCATGGCTACACCTTC | CASRTPGQGHGYTF
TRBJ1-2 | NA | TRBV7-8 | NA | TGTGCCAGCAGCCCGGACACTTCGGGAGGCTATGGCTACACCTTC | CASSPDTSGGYGYTF
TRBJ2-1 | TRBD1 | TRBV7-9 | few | TGTGCCAGCAGCCAGGGGACAGGGACGGTGCAGTTCTTC | CASSQGTGTVQFF
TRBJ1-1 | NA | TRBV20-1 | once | TGCAGTGCTAGTGGGCGGTTGAACACTGAAGCTTTCTTT | CSASGRLNTEAFF
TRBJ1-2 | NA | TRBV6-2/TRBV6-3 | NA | TGTGCCAGCAGTTACGAGGGCGGGGGACCGGAACCTACCTATGGCTACACCTTC | CASSYEGGGPEPTYGYTF
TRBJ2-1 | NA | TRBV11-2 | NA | TGTGCCAGCAGCTTCCGGAGGGACTCCTACAATGAGCAGTTCTTC | CASSFRRDSYNEQFF
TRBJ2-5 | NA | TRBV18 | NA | TGTGCCAGCCGCGGGGCACAAGAGACCCAGTACTTC | CASRGAQETQYF
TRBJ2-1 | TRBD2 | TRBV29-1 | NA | TGCAGCGTTGAAGCTCGACTAGCGGGCAATGGGCAGTTCTTC | CSVEARLAGNGQFF